This T cell receptor beta chain appears in the sequencing data of a study of T cell responses to AZD1222 COVID-19 vaccine. For the study at large: Second-dose intervals near 4 or 12 weeks were combined. Regarding the study as a whole: Recipients of two AZD1222 doses showed rising Spike-specific TCR breadth and depth. CD4 TCRs covered the whole spike, strongest at regions 160-218 and 743-854. The donors showed a predominance of white British ancestry and of females, with possible underestimation of clonal diversity.

TCRdb's copy holds only in-frame clones and misses some; the assay was immunoSEQ multiplex PCR. The sample consists of 85,000 to 130,000 clones, over 90% of them appearing once. Worth noting for this clone: As yet, its antigen is unknown.

This CDR3 spans 16 amino acids. CDR1 and CDR2 from the germline V gene are SGHRS and YFSETQ. The J segment lost 3 bases and the V segment lost 0 bases, leaving 4 bases of the junction unmatched. The source was peripheral blood, collected on day 0 of AZD1222 vaccination. The rearrangement links TRBV5-1 to TRBJ1-4, with 8 bases identical to TRBD1. The origin of this receptor is an adult in good health. The CDR3 nucleotides read TGCGCCAGCAGCTTGGGACAGGGGAAGGCTAATGAAAAACTGTTTTTT. It yields the protein CASSLGQGKANEKLFF.